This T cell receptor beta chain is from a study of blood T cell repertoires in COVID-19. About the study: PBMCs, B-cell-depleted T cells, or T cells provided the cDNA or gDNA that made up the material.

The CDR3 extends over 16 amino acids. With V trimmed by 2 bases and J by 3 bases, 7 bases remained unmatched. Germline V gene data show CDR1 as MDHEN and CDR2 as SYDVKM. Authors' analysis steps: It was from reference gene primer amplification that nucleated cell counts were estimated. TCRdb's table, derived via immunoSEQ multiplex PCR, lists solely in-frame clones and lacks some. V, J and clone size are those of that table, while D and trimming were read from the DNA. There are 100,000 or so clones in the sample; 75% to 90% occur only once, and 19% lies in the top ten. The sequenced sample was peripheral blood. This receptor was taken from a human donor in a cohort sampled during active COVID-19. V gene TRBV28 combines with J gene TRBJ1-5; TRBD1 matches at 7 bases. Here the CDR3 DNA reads TGTGCCAGCAGTTTAAGGGGGCGCGGGAACAATCAGCCCCAGCATTTT. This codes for CASSLRGRGNNQPQHF.